The rows below give T cell receptor beta chains drawn from one sample of a study of vaccination effects on CD4 cells after COVID-19. TCRdb keeps only in-frame clones here, not all; method: immunoSEQ multiplex PCR. The sample holds around 35,000 clones, under 70% seen once. These receptors' targets are unknown. Sequenced material: CD4+ T cells from PBMCs cultured with HCoV-OC43 spike peptides, taken before COVID-19 vaccination. These receptors originate from a human donor who received a COVID-19 vaccine. Each CDR3 is given with its conserved first and last residue. The D gene is left open where the match is weak. Clone size is stated in some rows and not others, as once, few, many or a class when expanded.

>TRBJ1-5|TRBD1|NA|TRBV6-5
TGTGCCGGGGCGACAGGGGGTGGTAGCAATCAGCCCCAGCATTTT
CAGATGGGSNQPQHF
>TRBJ1-5|NA|few|TRBV4-1
TGCGCCAGCAGCCAAGAAGATGGGAAAGGCCAGCCCCAGCATTTT
CASSQEDGKGQPQHF
>TRBJ1-3|TRBD1|NA|TRBV11-3
TGTGCCAGCAGCTCAGGAGGGACAGCTTCTGGAAACACCATATATTTT
CASSSGGTASGNTIYF
>TRBJ2-7|NA|NA|TRBV5-1
TGCGCCAGCACCCTCGACAACTCCTACGAGCAGTACTTC
CASTLDNSYEQYF
>TRBJ2-7|NA|NA|TRBV6-5
TGTGCCAGCAGTTACACCGACAGGATTCCCTACGAGCAGTACTTC
CASSYTDRIPYEQYF
>TRBJ1-5|NA|NA|TRBV6-5
TGTGCCAGCAGTTACTCAGTCAGAAACAATCAGCCCCAGCATTTT
CASSYSVRNNQPQHF
>TRBJ2-5|NA|NA|TRBV3-1/TRBV3-2
TGTGCCAGCAGCCAAGGGGTTATCTCCTCGGAGACCCAGTACTTC
CASSQGVISSETQYF
>TRBJ2-2|NA|few|TRBV24-1
TGTGCCACCAGTGATTTTCGTGGGAGGCCCGATAACACCGGGGAGCTGTTTTTT
CATSDFRGRPDNTGELFF
>TRBJ2-2|NA|NA|TRBV29-1
TGCAGCGTTGAAGGGGAAGGGGCTGGCACCGGGGAGCTGTTTTTT
CSVEGEGAGTGELFF
>TRBJ1-5|NA|NA|TRBV18
TGTGCCAGCTCACCAGGGGGCGGGAGGAGCAATCAGCCCCAGCATTTT
CASSPGGGRSNQPQHF
>TRBJ1-1|NA|NA|TRBV10-2
TGCGCCAGCAGTGAGTCGTCGGGGTACACTGAAGCTTTCTTT
CASSESSGYTEAFF
>TRBJ1-5|TRBD1|NA|TRBV6-5
TGTGCCAGCAGCCTTGGACAGGGGGTTCGTCAGCCCCAGCATTTT
CASSLGQGVRQPQHF
>TRBJ1-1|NA|NA|TRBV6-5
TGTGCCAGCAGTTACGCGCGGGGAATCGAAGCTTTCTTT
CASSYARGIEAFF
>TRBJ2-2|NA|few|TRBV27
TGTGCCAGCAGTTTAGAGCTTTGGGCCGGGGAGCTGTTTTTT
CASSLELWAGELFF
>TRBJ2-3|TRBD1|NA|TRBV12-3/TRBV12-4
TGTGCCAGCAGCACACAGGGGACGGATACGCAGTATTTT
CASSTQGTDTQYF
>TRBJ2-3|TRBD2|NA|TRBV11-2
TGTGCCAGCAGCATCCTTAGCGGGAGCCTCCCAGATACGCAGTATTTT
CASSILSGSLPDTQYF
>TRBJ2-2|NA|NA|TRBV9
TGTGCCAGCAGCGTAGTTGGGCGGACTAACACCGGGGAGCTGTTTTTT
CASSVVGRTNTGELFF
>TRBJ1-1|NA|few|TRBV11-2
TGTGCCAGCAGCTCCCAGTCGACAGTTTTTACTGAAGCTTTCTTT
CASSSQSTVFTEAFF
>TRBJ2-7|NA|few|TRBV29-1
TGCAGCGTTGTTCGGGGAGTAGGGGAGCAGTACTTC
CSVVRGVGEQYF
>TRBJ1-2|TRBD1|NA|TRBV12-3/TRBV12-4
TGTGCCAGCACCCACGGGACAGGGGCTAGGCACACCTTC
CASTHGTGARHTF
>TRBJ2-5|NA|NA|TRBV21-1
TGTGCCAGACAACAAGAGACCCAGTACTTC
CARQQETQYF
>TRBJ1-2|TRBD1|few|TRBV2
TGTGCCAGCCAATCGGGACAGGGGGTTAGTAGTGGCTACACCTTC
CASQSGQGVSSGYTF
>TRBJ1-1|NA|NA|TRBV19
TGTGCCAGTAGTCCTCAGGACCGAACGCCCGGCGCTGAAGCTTTCTTT
CASSPQDRTPGAEAFF
>TRBJ2-7|TRBD2|NA|TRBV5-1
TGCGCCAGCAGCTTCACTAGCGGCGACTTGGCCTACGAGCAGTACTTC
CASSFTSGDLAYEQYF
>TRBJ2-7|NA|once|TRBV3-1/TRBV3-2
TGTGCCAGCAGCCGGCAGGGGAATTACGAGCAGTACTTC
CASSRQGNYEQYF
>TRBJ1-1|TRBD1|NA|TRBV5-4
TGTGCCAGCAGCTTTCCAGGGGGTAACACTGAAGCTTTCTTT
CASSFPGGNTEAFF
>TRBJ1-2|NA|once|TRBV7-9
TGTGCCAGCAGCACACAGTCCGGGCCCTCCCGCTATGGCTACACCTTC
CASSTQSGPSRYGYTF
>TRBJ2-7|NA|NA|TRBV5-1
TGCGCCAGCAGCGACTTCTCCTACGAGCAGTACTTC
CASSDFSYEQYF
>TRBJ2-7|TRBD2|NA|TRBV27
TGTGCCAGCAGTCCAAGCACTAGCGGGGTTCACGAGCAGTACTTC
CASSPSTSGVHEQYF
>TRBJ2-1|TRBD1|NA|TRBV29-1
TGCAGCGTTGTTGGGGACAGGGGGCGCTTGGGGGATGAGCAGTTCTTC
CSVVGDRGRLGDEQFF
>TRBJ2-5|NA|NA|TRBV19
TGTGCCAGTAGTGGAGGGACTGGACAAGAGACCCAGTACTTC
CASSGGTGQETQYF
>TRBJ2-1|TRBD2|NA|TRBV10-2
TGCGCCAGCAGTGAGTCGGGGGCTAGCGGGACACTATTGAATGAGCAGTTCTTC
CASSESGASGTLLNEQFF
>TRBJ2-7|TRBD1|NA|TRBV4-1
TGCGCCAGCAGCCAAGGCATCAGGGACAGCTCCTACGAGCAGTACTTC
CASSQGIRDSSYEQYF
>TRBJ1-3|TRBD1|few|TRBV18
TGTGCCAGCTCACCCTTCTCTGGACAGGTCTCTGGAAACACCATATATTTT
CASSPFSGQVSGNTIYF
>TRBJ2-5|NA|NA|TRBV6-5
TGTGCCAGCAGTTATGGTGAGACCCAGTACTTC
CASSYGETQYF
>TRBJ2-3|NA|NA|TRBV7-9
TGTGCCAGCAGCCCTACTAGCGATACGCAGTATTTT
CASSPTSDTQYF
>TRBJ2-7|NA|few|TRBV5-1
TGCGCCAGCAAAATGAGCGGTACCTACGAGCAGTACTTC
CASKMSGTYEQYF
>TRBJ1-2|NA|NA|TRBV2
TGTGCCAGCAGCCATGACACTCCTGAGGGCTATGGCTACACCTTC
CASSHDTPEGYGYTF
>TRBJ2-1|TRBD2|NA|TRBV5-1
TGCGCCAGCAGCTTGGAGGGTCTAGCGGGTCGTGAGCAGTTCTTC
CASSLEGLAGREQFF
>TRBJ2-1|TRBD1|NA|TRBV4-1
TGCGCCAGCAGCCAGAGTAAGGGGGCCCGCCTCAATGAGCAGTTCTTC
CASSQSKGARLNEQFF
>TRBJ2-5|NA|NA|TRBV25-1
TGTGCCAGCAGTGACCTCCAAGAGACCCAGTACTTC
CASSDLQETQYF
>TRBJ2-2|NA|once|TRBV14
TGTGCCAGCAGCCAAGACCGACTCGGGGAGCTGTTTTTT
CASSQDRLGELFF
>TRBJ2-7|NA|once|TRBV10-2
TGCGCCAGCAGTGGGGTTGAAACCTACGAGCAGTACTTC
CASSGVETYEQYF
>TRBJ1-6|TRBD1|NA|TRBV19
TGTGCCAGTAGTATAGGGCAGGGGGCCGAACCCCTCCACTTT
CASSIGQGAEPLHF
>TRBJ2-7|NA|NA|TRBV5-6
TGTGCCAGCAGCTTGTACAGGAGCTACGAGCAGTACTTC
CASSLYRSYEQYF
>TRBJ1-6|TRBD1|NA|TRBV15
TGTGCCACCAGCAGCGGACAGGATAATTCACCCCTCCACTTT
CATSSGQDNSPLHF
>TRBJ2-1|NA|NA|TRBV6-2/TRBV6-3
TGTGCCAGCAGTAAACTAAGGACCTCCGAGCAGTTCTTC
CASSKLRTSEQFF
>TRBJ2-1|TRBD2|NA|TRBV3-1/TRBV3-2
TGTGCCAGCAGCCAAACTAGCGCCCAATACAATGAGCAGTTCTTC
CASSQTSAQYNEQFF
>TRBJ2-7|TRBD1|NA|TRBV18
TGTGCCAGCTCCCCTGGGACAGGGGCCTACGAGCAGTACTTC
CASSPGTGAYEQYF
>TRBJ2-7|TRBD2|NA|TRBV3-1/TRBV3-2
TGTGCCAGCAGCCGATTTACTAGCGGGAGAGGGGGTGGGGCTTTGCAGTACTTC
CASSRFTSGRGGGALQYF
>TRBJ2-7|NA|NA|TRBV15
TGTGCCACCAGCAGAGACCAGGGGATGGTGGGCGAGCAGTACTTC
CATSRDQGMVGEQYF
>TRBJ2-7|TRBD2|NA|TRBV7-2
TGTGCCAGCAGCCCTGCCAGCGGGGTCTACGAGCAGTACTTC
CASSPASGVYEQYF
>TRBJ1-5|NA|NA|TRBV27
TGTGCCAGCAGGCCTACAGGGATCCGGAATCAGCCCCAGCATTTT
CASRPTGIRNQPQHF
>TRBJ2-2|NA|once|TRBV5-1
TGCGCCAGCAGCTTGCGGGGCGGGGGCCTGAACACCGGGGAGCTGTTTTTT
CASSLRGGGLNTGELFF